The next 27 T cell receptor beta chains were all read from a single sample in a study of blood T cell repertoires in COVID-19. Only in-frame clones appear in the TCRdb table, and some are missing; sequencing was by immunoSEQ multiplex PCR. The table includes about 310,000 clones, roughly 90% detected once. The source material was PBMCs or T cells enriched from blood (not recorded which). The receptors here all came from a woman in her thirties who had recovered from COVID-19.

The gene calls are TRBV10-3 and TRBJ2-5; TRBD1 matches at 9 bases. CDR1 and CDR2 from the germline V gene are ENHRY and SYGVKD. V was pared by 6 bases and J by 5 bases, with 10 bases of the junction left unmatched. There are 15 residues in the CDR3. The CDR3 loop reads CAISQGGQGGETQYF. DNA of the CDR3: TGTGCCATCAGCCAGGGGGGACAGGGAGGGGAGACCCAGTACTTC.

The CDR3 DNA reads as TGTGCCAGCAGCTGGAGGGGACAGGGCGGGGAGACCCAGTACTTC. Protein product: CASSWRGQGGETQYF. The chain combines TRBV7-6 with TRBJ2-5; 9 bases align to TRBD1. The germline V gene encodes CDR1 SGHVS and CDR2 FNYEAQ. Trimming cost V 4 bases and J 5 bases; bases outside gene matches: 8. This CDR3 spans 15 amino acids.

The chain employs TRBV3-1 (or the pseudogene TRBV3-2) and TRBJ2-2; tentatively, D is TRBD2 (5 bases). The CDR3 has 16 amino acids. Germline V CDR1 and CDR2: LGHDT, YNNKEL (reference sequence). The V gene lost 4 bases and the J gene lost 2 bases, with 14 bases spanning the gap. CDR3 sequence: CASSPLRDLNTGELFF. For the CDR3, the DNA is TGTGCCAGCAGCCCCCTGAGGGATCTTAACACCGGGGAGCTGTTTTTT.

The gene calls are TRBV7-9 and TRBJ2-7; TRBD1 matches at 7 bases. With 5 bases clipped from V and 3 bases from J, the junction kept 4 bases outside the gene matches. The CDR3 totals 13 residues. Germline V CDR1 and CDR2: SEHNR, FQNEAQ (reference sequence). The CDR3 DNA sequence: TGTGCCAGCAGCCGGGACAGTGTCTACGAGCAGTACTTC. Residues: CASSRDSVYEQYF.

The rearrangement uses TRBV6-1 and TRBJ1-4; a weak D match, TRBD1 (5 bases). Per the germline V gene, CDR1 is MNHNS and CDR2 is SASEGT. The CDR3 is 15 residues long. V was clipped by 0 bases and J by 8 bases, with 13 bases between them. The CDR3 DNA reads TGTGCCAGCAGTGAAGCCTGGCAGGGAGGCGAAAAACTGTTTTTT. Residues: CASSEAWQGGEKLFF.

J is TRBJ1-1 and V is TRBV6-5, with TRBD1 matching 8 bases. Unmatched junction bases numbered 1, after V lost 0 bases and J lost 1 base. From germline, CDR1 is MNHEY and CDR2 SVGAGI. The length of the CDR3 is 15 residues. The CDR3 nucleotides read TGTGCCAGCAGTTACTCCGGACAGGGGAACACTGAAGCTTTCTTT. Its translation is CASSYSGQGNTEAFF.

The rearrangement uses TRBV6-5 and TRBJ1-1; maybe TRBD1 (6 bases). There are 12 residues in the CDR3. From germline, CDR1 is MNHEY and CDR2 SVGAGI. V was pared by 0 bases and J by 7 bases, with 6 bases between. The CDR3 region has the DNA TGTGCCAGCAGTTACTCGACAGGTGAAGCTTTCTTT. Residues: CASSYSTGEAFF.

CDR3 sequence: CASSQGQVNYQPQHF. CDR3 sequence (DNA): TGCGCCAGCAGCCAAGGACAGGTCAATTATCAGCCCCAGCATTTT. The rearrangement links TRBV4-1 to TRBJ1-5, with D perhaps TRBD1 (6 bases). V was shortened by 1 base and J by 5 bases, with 12 bases between the two germline ends. CDR3 size: 15 residues. Per the germline V gene, CDR1 is MGHRA and CDR2 is YSYEKL.

The CDR3 sequence: CASSFEGVDGYTF. CDR3 in DNA: TGTGCCAGCAGCTTTGAAGGGGTGGATGGCTACACCTTC. This chain connects TRBV7-6 to TRBJ1-2, with a possible D match to TRBD1 (5 bases). CDR1 is SGHVS, CDR2 FNYEAQ, per germline. Trimming took 3 bases from V and 6 from J, leaving 11 bases between them. The length of the CDR3 is 13 residues.

The chain couples TRBV6-5 to TRBJ2-1; 14 bases fit TRBD2. V trimming: 6 bases; J trimming: 9 bases; junction bases outside the gene matches: 7. Germline V gene data show CDR1 as MNHEY and CDR2 as SVGAGI. The CDR3 length is 15 residues. The CDR3 loop is CASSRGLAGVSEQFF. In DNA, the CDR3 is TGTGCCAGCAGCCGGGGACTAGCGGGAGTTAGTGAGCAGTTCTTC.

V is TRBV27 and J is TRBJ1-4; a possible D gene is TRBD1 (6 bases). The CDR3 spans 14 residues. The germline V and J ends were trimmed by 0 bases and 8 bases, with 10 bases remaining between them. Germline V gene sequence: CDR1 MNHEY, CDR2 SMNVEV (reference sequence). CDR3 sequence reads: CASSLSAGAEKLFF. The CDR3 bases are TGTGCCAGCAGTTTATCGGCAGGGGCCGAAAAACTGTTTTTT.

The rearrangement uses TRBV6-1 and TRBJ1-2; 7 bases fit TRBD1. Germline-derived CDR1 and CDR2 are MNHNS and SASEGT. The V gene end was trimmed by 2 bases and the J gene end by 5 bases; junction bases not matched to a gene: 8. This CDR3 contains 15 residues. The CDR3 DNA sequence: TGTGCCAGCAGTGAAATAATAACAGGGGTATATGGCTACACCTTC. Translation: CASSEIITGVYGYTF.

The CDR3 DNA is TGTGCCAGCAGCCAAGGGATATATGGGGCCACAGATACGCAGTATTTT. As protein: CASSQGIYGATDTQYF. The V gene is TRBV3-1 (or the pseudogene TRBV3-2), the J gene TRBJ2-3, with D tentatively TRBD1 (5 bases). Trimming took 1 base from V and 2 from J, leaving 13 bases between them. The CDR3 covers 16 residues. The V gene's germline CDR1 is LGHDT and CDR2 YNNKEL (reference sequence).

V is TRBV4-3 and J is TRBJ1-2; D ambiguous. CDR1 is LGHNA, CDR2 YSLEER, per germline. V gave up 0 bases and J gave up 1 base, with 12 bases separating them. The CDR3 is 16 amino acids. CDR3 bases: TGCGCCAGCAGCCAAGATGCCGCAGTCATTAACTATGGCTACACCTTC. It yields the protein CASSQDAAVINYGYTF.

V usage is TRBV4-2 and J usage is TRBJ2-3; D unclear. The CDR3 spans 14 residues. Germline CDR1 reads LGHNA; CDR2 reads YNFKEQ. Trimming cost V 4 bases and J 0 bases, with 8 bases left between them. CDR3 coding DNA: TGTGCCAGCAGCCCCGAGGTTAGCACAGATACGCAGTATTTT. Its protein product is CASSPEVSTDTQYF.

The CDR3 loop is CASSGLAGTYEQYF. CDR3 bases: TGCGCCAGCAGTGGCTTGGCGGGTACCTACGAGCAGTACTTC. The chain carries TRBV10-2 and TRBJ2-7; possibly TRBD2 for D (5 bases). The ends were cut back, 4 bases at V and 2 bases at J, with 12 bases in the middle. The CDR3 has 14 amino acids. Looked up from germline, CDR1 is WSHSY and CDR2 is SAAADI.

J is TRBJ1-4 and V is TRBV7-2; TRBD1 matches at 7 bases. The CDR3 extends over 14 amino acids. V was pared by 8 bases and J by 5 bases, with 8 bases of the junction left unmatched. Germline lookup yields CDR1 SGHTA and CDR2 FQGNSA. The CDR3 sequence: CASSGGTENEKLFF. The CDR3 region has the DNA TGTGCCAGCTCGGGCGGGACAGAAAATGAAAAACTGTTTTTT.

This chain uses TRBV13 with TRBJ2-3; TRBD2 might be the D (6 bases). The germline V gene has CDR1 PRHDT and CDR2 FYEKMQ (reference sequence). V shed 5 bases and J shed 4 bases, with 13 bases lying between them. The CDR3 has 14 residues. Written as DNA, the CDR3 is TGTGCCAGCAGCCGACGGGAGTACGCAGATACGCAGTATTTT. Translated, it gives CASSRREYADTQYF.

The J gene is TRBJ2-1, the V gene TRBV5-4, with 8 positions matching TRBD2. Germline CDR1 SGHNT, CDR2 YYREEE (reference sequence). CDR3 length equals 15 residues. V trimming: 0 bases; J trimming: 4 bases; junction bases outside the gene matches: 3. CDR3 nucleotide sequence: TGTGCCAGCAGCTTGGCCGGGACTAGGTACAATGAGCAGTTCTTC. It translates to CASSLAGTRYNEQFF.

V is TRBV4-3 and J is TRBJ2-7; 12 nucleotides line up with TRBD2. The CDR3 runs 15 residues. CDR1 and CDR2 (germline): LGHNA, YSLEER. The junction had 2 bases not matched to a gene; V was cut back by 3 bases and J by 2 bases. CDR3 protein: CASSHGLAGPYEQYF. DNA for the CDR3: TGCGCCAGCAGCCACGGACTAGCGGGGCCCTACGAGCAGTACTTC.

The chain joins TRBV7-3 to TRBJ2-1; tentatively, D is TRBD2 (6 bases). CDR3 length equals 14 residues. Germline lookup yields CDR1 SGHTA and CDR2 FQGTGA. Trimming took off 5 bases at V and 0 bases at J, with 8 bases between the two ends. CDR3 sequence: CASSPGSSYNEQFF. DNA of the CDR3: TGTGCCAGCAGCCCCGGGAGCTCCTACAATGAGCAGTTCTTC.

The V call is TRBV29-1, the J call TRBJ1-2; perhaps TRBD1 as D (5 bases). The CDR3 is 15 amino acids. Trimming cost V 0 bases and J 5 bases, with 16 bases left between them. Germline CDR1 is SQVTM and CDR2 is ANQGSEA. CDR3: CSVEEGQTSVYGYTF. CDR3 sequence (DNA): TGCAGCGTTGAAGAGGGGCAAACCTCGGTATATGGCTACACCTTC.

The chain joins TRBV13 to TRBJ2-1; 7 bases match TRBD2. Trimming took 0 bases from V and 5 from J; bases not matched to a gene: 7. The CDR3 extends over 16 amino acids. Germline V gene sequence: CDR1 PRHDT, CDR2 FYEKMQ (reference sequence). CDR3 coding DNA: TGTGCCAGCAGCTTAGGCGTGGCTAGCGGAAACAATGAGCAGTTCTTC. This gives the protein CASSLGVASGNNEQFF.

This clone has more than one count but fewer than ten. The chain uses TRBV4-2 and TRBJ1-6; 7 bases line up with TRBD1. V shed 3 bases and J 0 bases; nucleotides not matched to a gene: 2. Germline CDR1 reads LGHNA; CDR2 reads YNFKEQ. The CDR3 totals 16 residues. The CDR3: CASSHGQVSYNSPLHF. CDR3 bases: TGTGCCAGCAGCCATGGACAGGTCTCCTATAATTCACCCCTCCACTTT.

The V and J genes are TRBV28 and TRBJ1-2; no clear D gene. The germline V gene has CDR1 MDHEN and CDR2 SYDVKM. This CDR3 is built from 15 residues. V lost 5 bases, J lost 0 bases, and 13 bases lay in between. CDR3 region: CASSPTLAPNYGYTF. CDR3 coding DNA: TGTGCCAGCAGTCCCACACTAGCCCCTAACTATGGCTACACCTTC.

The V call is TRBV28, the J call TRBJ1-6; D unclear. Germline V gene data show CDR1 as MDHEN and CDR2 as SYDVKM. The CDR3 is 15 amino acids. Trimming removed 7 bases at V and 5 bases at J, with 15 bases between. The CDR3 nucleotides read TGTGCCAGCATCGGAGGGAAGACTGATAATTCACCCCTCCACTTT. Translated, it gives CASIGGKTDNSPLHF.

V and J are TRBV18 and TRBJ2-2; 7 bases agree with TRBD1. The CDR3 covers 20 residues. Germline V CDR1 and CDR2: KGHSH, LQKENI. Trimming at V came to 1 base and at J to 1 base, leaving 15 bases not matched to a gene. CDR3 amino acids: CASSPLRRTGDARNTGELFF. The CDR3, as DNA: TGTGCCAGCTCACCACTTCGTCGCACAGGGGACGCGAGGAACACCGGGGAGCTGTTTTTT.